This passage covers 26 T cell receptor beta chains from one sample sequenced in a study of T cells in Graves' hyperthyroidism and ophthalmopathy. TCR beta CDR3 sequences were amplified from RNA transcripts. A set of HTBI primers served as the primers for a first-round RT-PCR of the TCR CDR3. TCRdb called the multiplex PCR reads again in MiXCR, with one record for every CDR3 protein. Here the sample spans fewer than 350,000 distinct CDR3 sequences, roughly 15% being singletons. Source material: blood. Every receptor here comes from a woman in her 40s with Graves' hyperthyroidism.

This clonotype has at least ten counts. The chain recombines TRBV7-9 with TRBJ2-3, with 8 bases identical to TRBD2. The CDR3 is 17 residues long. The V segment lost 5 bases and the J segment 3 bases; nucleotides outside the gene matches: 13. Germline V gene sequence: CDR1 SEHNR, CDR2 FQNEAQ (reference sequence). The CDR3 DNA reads TGTGCCAGCAGCCCCCCCTCGGGACTAGGAGGTACAGATACGCAGTATTTT. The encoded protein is CASSPPSGLGGTDTQYF.

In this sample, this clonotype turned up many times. CDR3 protein: CAWRGSGKAYSYNEQFF. CDR3 DNA: TGTGCCTGGAGGGGTAGCGGGAAGGCCTACTCCTACAATGAGCAGTTCTTC. The chain couples TRBV30 to TRBJ2-1; 8 nucleotides align to TRBD2. This CDR3 contains 17 residues. Germline V gene sequence: CDR1 GTSNPN, CDR2 SVGIG (reference sequence). V shed 3 bases, J shed 0 bases, and the junction held 10 bases outside the gene matches.

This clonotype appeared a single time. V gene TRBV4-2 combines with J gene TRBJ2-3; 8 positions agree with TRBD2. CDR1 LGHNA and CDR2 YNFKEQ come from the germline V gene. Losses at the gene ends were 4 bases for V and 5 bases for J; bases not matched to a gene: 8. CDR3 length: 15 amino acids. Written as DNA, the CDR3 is TGTGCCAGCAGCCGACAACTAGCGGCACAAGATACGCAGTATTTT. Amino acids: CASSRQLAAQDTQYF.

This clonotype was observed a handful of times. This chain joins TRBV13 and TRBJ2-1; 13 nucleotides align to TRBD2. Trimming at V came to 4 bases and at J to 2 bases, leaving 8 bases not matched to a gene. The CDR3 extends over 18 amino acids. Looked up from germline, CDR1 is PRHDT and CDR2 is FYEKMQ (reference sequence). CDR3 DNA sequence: TGTGCCAGCAGCTCGGGACTAGCGGGATCGAGGGCCTACAATGAGCAGTTCTTC. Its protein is CASSSGLAGSRAYNEQFF.

CDR3 nucleotides: TGTGCCAGTAGTGTCCTTCTTGGCGGACCTTTCTACAATGAGCAGTTCTTC. Translated, it gives CASSVLLGGPFYNEQFF. This sequence joins TRBV19 and TRBJ2-1; no clear D gene. Germline values: CDR1 LNHDA, CDR2 SQIVND (reference sequence). The CDR3 loop spans 17 amino acids. Trimming pared 5 bases from V and 3 bases from J, leaving 20 bases between.

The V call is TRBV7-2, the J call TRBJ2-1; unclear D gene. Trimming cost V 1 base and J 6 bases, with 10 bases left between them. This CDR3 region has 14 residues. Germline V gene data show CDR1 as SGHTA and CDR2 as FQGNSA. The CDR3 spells CASSLEGGTNEQFF. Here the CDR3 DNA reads TGTGCCAGCAGCTTAGAAGGTGGCACCAATGAGCAGTTCTTC. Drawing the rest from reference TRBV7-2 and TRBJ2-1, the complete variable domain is GAGVSQSPSNKVTEKGKDVELRCDPISGHTALYWYRQSLGQGLEFLIYFQGNSAPDKSGLPSDRFSAERTGGSVSTLTIQRTQQEDSAVYLCASSLEGGTNEQFFGPGTRLTVL.

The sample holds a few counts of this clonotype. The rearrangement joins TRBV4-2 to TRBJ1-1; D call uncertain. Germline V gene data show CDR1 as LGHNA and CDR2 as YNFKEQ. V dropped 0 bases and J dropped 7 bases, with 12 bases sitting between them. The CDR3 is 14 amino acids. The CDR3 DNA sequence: TGTGCCAGCAGCCAAGAGAATTCGGCAGATGAAGCTTTCTTT. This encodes CASSQENSADEAFF.

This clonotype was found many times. Here the CDR3 reads CASSLAGDAYNEQFF. The CDR3 region has the DNA TGTGCCAGCAGTTTAGCGGGAGACGCCTACAATGAGCAGTTCTTC. This chain connects TRBV28 to TRBJ2-1, with 7 bases aligning to TRBD2. CDR1 is MDHEN, CDR2 SYDVKM, per germline. This CDR3 region has 15 residues. The J segment lost 2 bases and the V segment lost 2 bases, leaving 3 bases of the junction unmatched.

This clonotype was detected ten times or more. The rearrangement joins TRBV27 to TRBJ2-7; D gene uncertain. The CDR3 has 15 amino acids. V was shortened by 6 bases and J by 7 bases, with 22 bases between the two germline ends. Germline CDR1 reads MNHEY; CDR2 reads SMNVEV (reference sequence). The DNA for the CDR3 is TGTGCCAGCAGCCCAACTGGGATGATCTTGGGGGAGCAGTACTTC. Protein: CASSPTGMILGEQYF.

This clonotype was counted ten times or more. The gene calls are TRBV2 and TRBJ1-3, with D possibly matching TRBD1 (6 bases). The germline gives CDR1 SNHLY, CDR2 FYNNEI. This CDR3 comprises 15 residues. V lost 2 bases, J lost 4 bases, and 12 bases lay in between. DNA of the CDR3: TGTGCCAGCAGTGAATCCGTGGACAGAGGAAACACCATATATTTT. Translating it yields CASSESVDRGNTIYF.

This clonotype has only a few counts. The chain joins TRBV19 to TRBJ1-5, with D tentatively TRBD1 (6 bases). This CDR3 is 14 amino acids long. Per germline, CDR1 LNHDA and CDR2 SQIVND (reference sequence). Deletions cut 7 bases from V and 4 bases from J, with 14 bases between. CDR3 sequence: CASTTGRGNQPQHF. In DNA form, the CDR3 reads TGTGCCAGTACTACAGGGCGGGGGAATCAGCCCCAGCATTTT.

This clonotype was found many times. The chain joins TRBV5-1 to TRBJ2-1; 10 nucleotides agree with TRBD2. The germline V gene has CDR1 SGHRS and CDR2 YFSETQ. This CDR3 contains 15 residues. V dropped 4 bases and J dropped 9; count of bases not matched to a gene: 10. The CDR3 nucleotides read TGCGCCAGCAGCGTACAAAGCGGGAGGGGCCGTGAGCAGTTCTTC. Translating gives CASSVQSGRGREQFF.

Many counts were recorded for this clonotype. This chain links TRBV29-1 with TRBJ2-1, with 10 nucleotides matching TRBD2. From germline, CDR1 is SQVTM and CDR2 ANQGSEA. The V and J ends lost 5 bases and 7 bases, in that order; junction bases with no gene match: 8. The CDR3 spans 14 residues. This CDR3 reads CSVLQREGINEQFF. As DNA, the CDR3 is TGCAGCGTTCTGCAGCGGGAGGGAATTAATGAGCAGTTCTTC.

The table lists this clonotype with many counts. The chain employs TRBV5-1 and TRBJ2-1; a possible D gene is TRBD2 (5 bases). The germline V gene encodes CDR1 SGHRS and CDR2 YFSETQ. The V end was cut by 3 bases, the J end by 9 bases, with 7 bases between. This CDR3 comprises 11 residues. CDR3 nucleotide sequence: TGCGCCAGCAGCTCTAGCCTTGAGCAGTTCTTC. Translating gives CASSSSLEQFF.

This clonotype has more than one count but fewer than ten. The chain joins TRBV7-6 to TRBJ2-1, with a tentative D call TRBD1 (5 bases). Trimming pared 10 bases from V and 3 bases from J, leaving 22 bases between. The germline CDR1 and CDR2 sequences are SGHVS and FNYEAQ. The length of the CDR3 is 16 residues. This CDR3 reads CATPSAGRDIYNEQFF. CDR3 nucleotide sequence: TGTGCCACCCCTTCCGCTGGCAGGGATATCTACAATGAGCAGTTCTTC. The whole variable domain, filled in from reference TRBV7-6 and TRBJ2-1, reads GAGVSQSPRYKVTKRGQDVALRCDPISGHVSLYWYRQALGQGPEFLTYFNYEAQQDKSGLPNDRFSAERPEGSISTLTIQRTEQRDSAMYRCATPSAGRDIYNEQFFGPGTRLTVL.

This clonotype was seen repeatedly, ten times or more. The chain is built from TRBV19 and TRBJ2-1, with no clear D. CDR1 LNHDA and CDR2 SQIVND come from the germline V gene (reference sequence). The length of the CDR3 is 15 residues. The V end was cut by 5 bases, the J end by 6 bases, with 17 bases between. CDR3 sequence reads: CASSGRTSGGNEQFF. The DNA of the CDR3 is TGTGCCAGTAGTGGCCGAACCTCCGGCGGCAATGAGCAGTTCTTC.

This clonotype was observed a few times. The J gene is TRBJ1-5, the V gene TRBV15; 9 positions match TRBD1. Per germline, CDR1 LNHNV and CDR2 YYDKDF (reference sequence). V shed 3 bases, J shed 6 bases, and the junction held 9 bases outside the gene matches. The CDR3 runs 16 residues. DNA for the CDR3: TGTGCCACCAGCAGGGCCCACAGGGGGCCCGGTCAGCCCCAGCATTTT. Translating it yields CATSRAHRGPGQPQHF.

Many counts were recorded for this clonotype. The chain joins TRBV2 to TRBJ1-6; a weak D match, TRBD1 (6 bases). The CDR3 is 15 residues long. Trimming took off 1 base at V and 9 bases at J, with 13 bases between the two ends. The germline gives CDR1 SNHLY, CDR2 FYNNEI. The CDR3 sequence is CASSEGGAHRSPLHF. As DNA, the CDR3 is TGTGCCAGCAGTGAAGGGGGGGCGCATCGTTCACCCCTCCACTTT.

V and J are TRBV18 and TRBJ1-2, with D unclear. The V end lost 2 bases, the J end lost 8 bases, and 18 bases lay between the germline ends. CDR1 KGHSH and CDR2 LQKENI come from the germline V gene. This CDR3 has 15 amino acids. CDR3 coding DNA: TGTGCCAGCTCACCAGGTTCGCAGGCTGTATACGGCTACACCTTC. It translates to CASSPGSQAVYGYTF.

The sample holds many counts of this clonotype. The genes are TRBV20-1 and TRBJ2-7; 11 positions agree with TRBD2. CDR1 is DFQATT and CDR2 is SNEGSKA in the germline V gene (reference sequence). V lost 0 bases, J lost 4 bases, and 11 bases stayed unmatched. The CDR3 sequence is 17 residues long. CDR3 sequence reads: CSARDLAMGTSGYEQYF. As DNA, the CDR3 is TGCAGTGCTAGAGATCTGGCTATGGGGACTAGCGGTTACGAGCAGTACTTC.

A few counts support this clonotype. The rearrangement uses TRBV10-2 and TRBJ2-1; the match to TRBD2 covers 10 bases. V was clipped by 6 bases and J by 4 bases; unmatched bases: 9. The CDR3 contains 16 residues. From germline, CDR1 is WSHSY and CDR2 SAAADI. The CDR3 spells CASSGETSGPYNEQFF. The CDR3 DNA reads TGCGCCAGCAGCGGCGAGACTAGCGGGCCTTACAATGAGCAGTTCTTC.

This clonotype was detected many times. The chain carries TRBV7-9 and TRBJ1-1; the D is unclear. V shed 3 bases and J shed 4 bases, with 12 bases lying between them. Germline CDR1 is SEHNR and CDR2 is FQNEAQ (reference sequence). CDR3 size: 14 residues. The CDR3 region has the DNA TGTGCCAGCAGCTTGTCCTTAGCGGGCACTGAAGCTTTCTTT. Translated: CASSLSLAGTEAFF.

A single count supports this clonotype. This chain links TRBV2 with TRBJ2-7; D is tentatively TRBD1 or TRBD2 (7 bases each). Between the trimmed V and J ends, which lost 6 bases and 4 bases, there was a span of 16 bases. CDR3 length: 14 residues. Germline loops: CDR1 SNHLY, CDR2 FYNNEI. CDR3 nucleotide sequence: TGTGCCAGCAGCGGGAGCAGGGGGGGATACGAGCAGTACTTC. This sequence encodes CASSGSRGGYEQYF.

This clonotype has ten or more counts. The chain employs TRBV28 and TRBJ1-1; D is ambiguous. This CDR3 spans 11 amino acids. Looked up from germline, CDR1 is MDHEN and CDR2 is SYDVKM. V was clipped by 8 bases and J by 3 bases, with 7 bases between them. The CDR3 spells CASCAYTEAFF. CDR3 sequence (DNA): TGTGCCAGCTGTGCCTACACTGAAGCTTTCTTT.

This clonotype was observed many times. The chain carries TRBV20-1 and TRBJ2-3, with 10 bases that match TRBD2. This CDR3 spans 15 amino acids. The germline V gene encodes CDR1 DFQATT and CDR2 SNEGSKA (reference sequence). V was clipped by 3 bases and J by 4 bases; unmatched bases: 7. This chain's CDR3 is CSASTSGRGPDTQYF. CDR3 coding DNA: TGCAGTGCTAGTACGAGCGGGAGGGGCCCAGATACGCAGTATTTT.

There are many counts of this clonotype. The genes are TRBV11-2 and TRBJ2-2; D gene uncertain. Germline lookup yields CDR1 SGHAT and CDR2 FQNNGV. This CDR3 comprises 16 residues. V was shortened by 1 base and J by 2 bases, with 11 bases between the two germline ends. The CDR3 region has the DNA TGTGCCAGCAGCTTAGTCGCAGGTTCAAACACCGGGGAGCTGTTTTTT. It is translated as CASSLVAGSNTGELFF.